These 23 T cell receptor beta chains share one sample of origin, sequenced in a study of blood T cells in healthy people across ages (dated by TCRdb to 2014 to 2015). The library was built by means of 5' RACE. A second PCR of about 7 to 12 cycles was run with a J-beta primer mix and a sample-barcoded 5' primer. The public reads were reprocessed in TCRdb via fastp at Q25 and MiXCR, keeping in-frame beta chains. Under each unique CDR3 protein, matching rows form one entry showing the most common genes and DNA. A total of 1.5 million to 2 million distinct CDR3 sequences appear in this sample, 35% to 50% of them only once. The ten largest account for 23% of the sample. The specimen sequenced was blood. These receptors originate from a human donor in good health.

This chain connects TRBV20-1 to TRBJ2-1; 9 bases map to TRBD1. V was clipped by 1 base and J by 7 bases; unmatched bases: 5. Per the germline V gene, CDR1 is DFQATT and CDR2 is SNEGSKA (reference sequence). The CDR3 spans 14 residues. In nucleotides, the CDR3 is TGCAGTGCTAGAGGGACAGGGGTTTGGAATGAGCAGTTCTTC. It codes for CSARGTGVWNEQFF.

The chain links TRBV3-1 to TRBJ2-6; D gene uncertain. CDR1 is LGHDT and CDR2 is YNNKEL in the germline V gene (reference sequence). Trimming cost V 1 base and J 1 base, with 8 bases left between them. The CDR3 runs to 16 residues. The CDR3 sequence is CASSQVGASGANVLTF. CDR3 DNA sequence: TGTGCCAGCAGCCAAGTAGGAGCTTCTGGGGCCAACGTCCTGACTTTC. Based on the CDR3 plus reference TRBV3-1 and TRBJ2-6, the full variable domain is DTAVSQTPKYLVTQMGNDKSIKCEQNLGHDTMYWYKQDSKKFLKIMFSYNNKELIINETVPNRFSPKSPDKAHLNLHINSLELGDSAVYFCASSQVGASGANVLTFGAGSRLTVL.

The CDR3 reads CASRSEYSNQPQHF. In DNA form, the CDR3 reads TGTGCCAGCAGATCAGAGTATAGCAATCAGCCCCAGCATTTT. The chain has TRBV7-9 and TRBJ1-5; D ambiguous. The CDR3 length is 14 residues. The germline V gene has CDR1 SEHNR and CDR2 FQNEAQ (reference sequence). V was clipped by 6 bases and J by 0 bases, with 9 bases between them.

This clonotype was picked up a small number of times. The V gene is TRBV6-2 or TRBV6-3, the J gene TRBJ2-6; 9 positions agree with TRBD1. Germline CDR1 and CDR2: MNHEY and SVGEGT. The CDR3 is made up of 17 amino acids. The J segment lost 1 base and the V segment lost 7 bases, leaving 8 bases of the junction unmatched. Written as DNA, the CDR3 is TGTGCCAGCACCACCGGGACAGGGAGGTCTGGGGCCAACGTCCTGACTTTC. It translates to CASTTGTGRSGANVLTF.

The V and J genes are TRBV3-1 and TRBJ1-1, with D possibly TRBD1 on 6 matching bases. The germline CDR1 and CDR2 sequences are LGHDT and YNNKEL (reference sequence). The CDR3 totals 17 residues. V was trimmed by 3 bases and J by 5 bases, leaving 22 bases between them. CDR3 amino acids: CASSHKGGMLTGTEAFF. The CDR3 region has the DNA TGTGCCAGCAGCCATAAAGGAGGGATGTTAACAGGGACTGAAGCTTTCTTT.

The V gene is TRBV20-1, the J gene TRBJ2-5, with a possible D match to TRBD1 (6 bases). The CDR3 is 16 residues long. The V end lost 6 bases, the J end lost 5 bases, and 25 bases lay between the germline ends. CDR1 is DFQATT and CDR2 is SNEGSKA in the germline V gene (reference sequence). The CDR3 region is CSASSPGVPRQETQYF. CDR3 bases: TGCAGTGCCAGCTCACCAGGGGTTCCGAGACAGGAGACCCAGTACTTC.

This clonotype appeared a few times. This chain links TRBV20-1 with TRBJ2-7; TRBD2 matches at 8 bases. CDR1 and CDR2 (germline): DFQATT, SNEGSKA (reference sequence). The CDR3 sequence is 14 residues long. Trimming at V came to 4 bases and at J to 3 bases, leaving 8 bases not matched to a gene. Here the CDR3 reads CSAIYSGERYEQYF. Written as DNA, the CDR3 is TGCAGTGCTATTTATAGCGGGGAGCGCTACGAGCAGTACTTC.

This clonotype was recorded a few times. The chain employs TRBV6-1 and TRBJ2-1; possibly TRBD2 for D (5 bases). The V end was cut by 3 bases, the J end by 3 bases, with 12 bases between. CDR3 length: 15 residues. Germline CDR1 and CDR2: MNHNS and SASEGT. The CDR3 region is CASSEGGRLYNEQFF. The CDR3 region has the DNA TGTGCCAGCAGTGAGGGCGGGCGTCTCTACAATGAGCAGTTCTTC.

This clonotype was seen only a few times. The chain combines TRBV6-5 with TRBJ2-7; tentative D call: TRBD2 (5 bases). Germline V gene data show CDR1 as MNHEY and CDR2 as SVGAGI. The V gene lost 5 bases and the J gene lost 4 bases, with 12 bases spanning the gap. CDR3 length: 13 amino acids. Here the CDR3 reads CASSPLGEYEQYF. CDR3 DNA: TGTGCCAGCAGTCCACTTGGGGAGTACGAGCAGTACTTC.

The chain has TRBV4-2 and TRBJ2-3; D remains ambiguous. V was shortened by 0 bases and J by 4 bases, with 20 bases between the two germline ends. Germline CDR1 reads LGHNA; CDR2 reads YNFKEQ. This CDR3 has 18 residues. CDR3 in amino acids: CASSQEGPVKHPPDTQYF. As DNA, the CDR3 is TGTGCCAGCAGCCAAGAAGGGCCAGTCAAGCACCCTCCAGATACGCAGTATTTT.

J is TRBJ2-5 and V is TRBV20-1; D perhaps matches TRBD1 (5 bases). This CDR3 is built from 12 residues. Germline V CDR1 and CDR2: DFQATT, SNEGSKA (reference sequence). For the CDR3, the DNA is TGCAGCCCCCGACAGTCACAAGAGACCCAGTACTTC. Protein: CSPRQSQETQYF.

The chain links TRBV30 to TRBJ1-2; D ambiguous. From germline, CDR1 is GTSNPN and CDR2 SVGIG (reference sequence). The CDR3 loop spans 13 amino acids. Between the trimmed V and J ends, which lost 4 bases and 4 bases, there was a span of 13 bases. CDR3 coding DNA: TGTGCCTGGAATCTCGGAGGGATCTATGGCTACACCTTC. Amino acid sequence: CAWNLGGIYGYTF.

The chain carries TRBV29-1 and TRBJ2-5, with a tentative D call TRBD2 (6 bases). Per germline, CDR1 SQVTM and CDR2 ANQGSEA. V lost 3 bases, J lost 11 bases, and 22 bases lay in between. The CDR3 consists of 14 residues. CDR3 sequence: CSVDTSERGRGQYF. CDR3 nucleotides: TGCAGCGTTGATACTTCCGAAAGGGGCCGGGGGCAGTACTTC.

As regards this clonotype: Germline and junction disagree at one end, which may indicate a read error. The V gene is TRBV4-3, the J gene TRBJ2-1; D may be TRBD1 (5 bases). Looked up from germline, CDR1 is LGHNA and CDR2 is YSLEER. CDR3 size: 15 residues. CDR3 DNA sequence: TGCGCCAGCAGACAAGACCCGACAGACTACAATGAGCAGTTCTTC. Protein sequence: CASRQDPTDYNEQFF.

This chain links TRBV7-9 with TRBJ2-3, with 8 positions matching TRBD1. The CDR3 consists of 18 residues. After removal of 1 base from V and 3 bases from J, the junction contained 12 bases not matched to a gene. Germline-derived CDR1 and CDR2 are SEHNR and FQNEAQ (reference sequence). CDR3 nucleotide sequence: TGTGCCAGCAGCTTAGAAACGAATGGACAGGGAAGGACAGATACGCAGTATTTT. Protein product: CASSLETNGQGRTDTQYF.

This clonotype was seen at least ten times. The chain carries TRBV29-1 and TRBJ1-2; D not resolved. CDR1 and CDR2 (germline): SQVTM, ANQGSEA. This CDR3 has 14 amino acids. V was pared by 4 bases and J by 1 base, with 13 bases between. CDR3: CSVGAGTGNYGYTF. In DNA, the CDR3 is TGCAGCGTTGGGGCGGGAACGGGTAACTATGGCTACACCTTC.

This clonotype has just one count. J is TRBJ1-6 and V is TRBV6-2 or TRBV6-3; possible D gene TRBD1, 6 bases. Germline V gene lookup returns CDR1 MNHEY and CDR2 SVGEGT. With 9 bases removed from V and 12 bases from J, the gap between germline ends came to 18 bases. This CDR3 is 13 amino acids long. CDR3 nucleotides: TGTGCCAGTACAGGGAGTGCCCGCCGACCCCTCCACTTT. This gives the protein CASTGSARRPLHF.

The chain carries TRBV12-3 or TRBV12-4 and TRBJ1-2; D is ambiguous. Trimming removed 1 base from V and 4 bases from J, with 10 bases in between. CDR3 length equals 14 residues. The CDR3 loop reads CASSLGQSGYGYTF. The CDR3 DNA reads as TGTGCCAGCAGTTTAGGGCAGTCTGGCTATGGCTACACCTTC.

This clonotype turned up a few times. The chain links TRBV25-1 to TRBJ2-3; D perhaps matches TRBD2 (7 bases). In germline, CDR1 is MGHDK, CDR2 SYGVNS. This CDR3 is built from 17 residues. Trimming left V 1 base short and J 3 bases short, with 17 bases between. The CDR3 protein is CASSEFGGALPTDTQYF. In nucleotides, the CDR3 is TGTGCCAGCAGTGAATTTGGGGGGGCCCTACCTACAGATACGCAGTATTTT.

This clonotype has only a few counts. This chain's CDR3 is CASTPGQPYEQYF. CDR3 nucleotide sequence: TGTGCCAGCACCCCGGGACAGCCATACGAGCAGTACTTC. The gene calls are TRBV7-9 and TRBJ2-7; 7 bases line up with TRBD1. The J segment lost 4 bases and the V segment lost 7 bases, leaving 7 bases of the junction unmatched. The CDR3 covers 13 residues. The germline CDR1 and CDR2 sequences are SEHNR and FQNEAQ (reference sequence).

In this sample, this clonotype turned up once. The V and J genes are TRBV20-1 and TRBJ1-5; D is unresolved. This CDR3 has 12 residues. Between the trimmed V and J ends, which lost 5 bases and 4 bases, there was a span of 9 bases. Germline lookup yields CDR1 DFQATT and CDR2 SNEGSKA (reference sequence). The CDR3 loop is CSAGSPNQPQHF. CDR3 in DNA: TGCAGTGCTGGAAGCCCTAATCAGCCCCAGCATTTT.

This chain uses TRBV27 with TRBJ2-1; 8 bases align to TRBD1. This CDR3 is 15 amino acids long. With V trimmed by 0 bases and J by 6 bases, 4 bases remained unmatched. In germline, CDR1 is MNHEY, CDR2 SMNVEV (reference sequence). CDR3 sequence (DNA): TGTGCCAGCAGTTTATCGTGGCAGGGGGCCAATGAGCAGTTCTTC. Encoded protein: CASSLSWQGANEQFF.

The V gene is TRBV28, the J gene TRBJ2-7, with 8 bases lining up with TRBD1. The junction had 12 bases not matched to a gene; V was cut back by 3 bases and J by 5 bases. Germline CDR1 is MDHEN and CDR2 is SYDVKM. This CDR3 is built from 16 residues. The CDR3 DNA reads TGTGCCAGCAGTTTTTTAGGGACAGGTTCCCCCAACGAGCAGTACTTC. Translation: CASSFLGTGSPNEQYF.